These 7 T cell receptor beta chains share one sample of origin, sequenced in a study of T cells after yellow fever vaccination. One entry per CDR3 protein, called by TCRdb with MiXCR from the 5' RACE reads. The data show a few hundred thousand distinct CDR3 sequences, with 3% to 4.5% seen just once and 24% held by the top ten. The specimen was PBMCs, collected 5 days after the yellow fever booster vaccination. The receptors here all came from a man aged 18 to 29 who received the YFV17D yellow fever vaccine.

This clonotype came up a few times. This chain uses TRBV7-2 with TRBJ1-2; tentatively, D is TRBD1 (5 bases). CDR1 is SGHTA and CDR2 is FQGNSA in the germline V gene. With 3 bases removed from V and 0 bases from J, the gap between germline ends came to 26 bases. The CDR3 is made up of 20 amino acids. The CDR3 here is CASSLATVGTGSGANYGYTF. For the CDR3, the DNA is TGTGCCAGCAGCTTGGCAACCGTGGGGACGGGAAGTGGGGCTAACTATGGCTACACCTTC.

This clonotype has at least ten counts. The V gene is TRBV9, the J gene TRBJ2-3; TRBD2 agrees at 7 bases. Per germline, CDR1 SGDLS and CDR2 YYNGEE. The CDR3 spans 14 residues. Trimming at V came to 3 bases and at J to 3 bases, leaving 4 bases not matched to a gene. CDR3 coding DNA: TGTGCCAGCAGCGCAGCGGGATCTACAGATACGCAGTATTTT. Residues: CASSAAGSTDTQYF.

This clonotype was seen ten or more times. The rearrangement joins TRBV4-3 to TRBJ2-3; D call uncertain. Germline-derived CDR1 and CDR2 are LGHNA and YSLEER. V gave up 2 bases and J gave up 5 bases, with 14 bases separating them. The CDR3 consists of 15 residues. CDR3 region: CASSQWADARDTQYF. As DNA, the CDR3 is TGCGCCAGCAGCCAATGGGCGGACGCCCGAGATACGCAGTATTTT.

This clonotype has at least ten counts. V gene TRBV28 combines with J gene TRBJ2-7; D might be TRBD1 (6 bases). The CDR3 covers 13 residues. V dropped 6 bases and J dropped 1 base, with 10 bases sitting between them. Germline assignment: CDR1 MDHEN and CDR2 SYDVKM. The CDR3 nucleotides are TGTGCCAGCAGCCCCGGACAGTCCTACGAGCAGTACGTC. Its protein product is CASSPGQSYEQYV.

The J gene is TRBJ1-1, the V gene TRBV6-2 or TRBV6-3, with D unclear. The germline V gene has CDR1 MNHEY and CDR2 SVGEGT. This CDR3 spans 12 amino acids. V lost 10 bases and J lost 3, with 12 bases in between. The CDR3 sequence is CATRPGHTEAFF. The DNA of the CDR3 is TGTGCCACTCGCCCTGGGCACACTGAAGCTTTCTTT.

This clonotype was detected ten times or more. The CDR3 nucleotides are TGTGCCAGCAGCCTGACGGCGAACACTGAAGCTTTCTTT. As protein: CASSLTANTEAFF. This chain connects TRBV6-1 to TRBJ1-1; no firm D call. CDR3 size: 13 residues. The germline V gene encodes CDR1 MNHNS and CDR2 SASEGT. Trimming left V 6 bases short and J 1 base short, with 9 bases between.

This clonotype was picked up many times. The chain links TRBV5-1 to TRBJ1-1; TRBD1 matches 7 bases. Germline CDR1 and CDR2: SGHRS and YFSETQ. V gave up 4 bases and J gave up 6 bases; unmatched junction bases: 6. CDR3 length equals 13 residues. The CDR3 sequence: CASSPDRAAEAFF. The DNA of the CDR3 is TGCGCCAGCAGCCCCGACAGGGCCGCTGAAGCTTTCTTT.